Listed below are T cell receptor beta chains from one sample, sequenced in a study of OX40 agonist ivuxolimab in advanced cancers. Libraries were prepared by immunoSEQ multiplex PCR; TCRdb keeps only in-frame clonotypes and omits some of them. The sample holds just under 85,000 clones, about 81% seen once. This material consisted of CD4+ or CD8+ T cells sorted from blood, taken in a trial of the OX40 agonist ivuxolimab. These receptors all stem from an adult with an advanced solid tumor such as melanoma, head and neck, liver or kidney cancer. Each CDR3 is given with its conserved first and last residue. A D gene is named only where the DNA matches it firmly. Where a row states a size, it is once, few, many or the class of an expanded clone; other rows omit it.

clone_size: NA; v_call: TRBV6-5; d_call: TRBD1; j_call: TRBJ1-6; cdr3_aa: CASSSLLTGPNSPLHF; cdr3_nt: TGTGCCAGCAGTTCTCTTTTGACAGGGCCAAATTCACCCCTCCACTTT
clone_size: NA; v_call: TRBV11-2; d_call: TRBD1; j_call: TRBJ1-1; cdr3_aa: CASNPDRANTEAFF; cdr3_nt: TGTGCCAGCAACCCGGACAGGGCAAACACTGAAGCTTTCTTT
clone_size: NA; v_call: TRBV2; d_call: NA; j_call: TRBJ2-7; cdr3_aa: CAIRGDGQYF; cdr3_nt: TGTGCCATTAGAGGCGACGGGCAGTACTTC
clone_size: once; v_call: TRBV19; d_call: NA; j_call: TRBJ2-2; cdr3_aa: CASSIGGQGLRELFF; cdr3_nt: TGTGCCAGTAGTATTGGGGGGCAGGGGTTAAGGGAGCTGTTTTTT
clone_size: few; v_call: TRBV7-7; d_call: NA; j_call: TRBJ2-7; cdr3_aa: CASSPLTGTYEQYF; cdr3_nt: TGTGCTAGCAGCCCCCTGACAGGTACCTACGAGCAGTACTTC
clone_size: NA; v_call: TRBV7-9; d_call: NA; j_call: TRBJ2-5; cdr3_aa: CATSGSQETQYF; cdr3_nt: TGTGCCACCTCGGGAAGTCAAGAGACCCAGTACTTC
clone_size: NA; v_call: TRBV7-8; d_call: NA; j_call: TRBJ1-1; cdr3_aa: CASSQLQSTEAFF; cdr3_nt: TGTGCCAGCAGCCAACTACAGAGCACTGAAGCTTTCTTT
clone_size: NA; v_call: TRBV11-1; d_call: TRBD1; j_call: TRBJ1-1; cdr3_aa: CASSSDPDRQAFF; cdr3_nt: TGTGCCAGCAGCTCTGACCCGGACAGGCAAGCTTTCTTT
clone_size: NA; v_call: TRBV19; d_call: NA; j_call: TRBJ2-4; cdr3_aa: CASSIGGGAKNIQYF; cdr3_nt: TGTGCCAGTAGTATAGGTGGTGGGGCCAAAAACATTCAGTACTTC
clone_size: once; v_call: TRBV30; d_call: NA; j_call: TRBJ1-6; cdr3_aa: CAWREKSSYNSPLHF; cdr3_nt: TGTGCCTGGAGAGAGAAGAGCTCCTATAATTCACCCCTCCACTTT
clone_size: once; v_call: TRBV27; d_call: NA; j_call: TRBJ1-5; cdr3_aa: CASQGRWQPQHF; cdr3_nt: TGTGCCAGCCAGGGTCGATGGCAGCCCCAGCATTTT
clone_size: NA; v_call: TRBV30; d_call: TRBD1; j_call: TRBJ1-4; cdr3_aa: CAWSVNRGEKLFF; cdr3_nt: TGTGCCTGGAGTGTAAACAGGGGGGAAAAACTGTTTTTT
clone_size: NA; v_call: TRBV6-6; d_call: NA; j_call: TRBJ1-1; cdr3_aa: CASSYSYMGNTEAFF; cdr3_nt: TGTGCCAGCAGTTACTCCTACATGGGGAACACTGAAGCTTTCTTT
clone_size: NA; v_call: TRBV10-3; d_call: NA; j_call: TRBJ1-2; cdr3_aa: CAISEEYSRHGYTF; cdr3_nt: TGTGCCATCAGTGAAGAATACAGTAGGCATGGCTACACCTTC
clone_size: NA; v_call: TRBV4-1; d_call: NA; j_call: TRBJ1-1; cdr3_aa: CASSQEFRADTEAFF; cdr3_nt: TGCGCCAGCAGCCAAGAGTTCAGGGCGGACACTGAAGCTTTCTTT
clone_size: few; v_call: TRBV7-2; d_call: NA; j_call: TRBJ2-1; cdr3_aa: CASSLGGVAALYNEQFF; cdr3_nt: TGTGCCAGCAGCTTGGGCGGGGTAGCGGCGTTGTACAATGAGCAGTTCTTC
clone_size: NA; v_call: TRBV15; d_call: TRBD2; j_call: TRBJ2-1; cdr3_aa: CATSRDSGSSYNEQFF; cdr3_nt: TGTGCCACCAGCAGAGACAGCGGGAGCTCCTACAATGAGCAGTTCTTC
clone_size: NA; v_call: TRBV6-5; d_call: NA; j_call: TRBJ1-2; cdr3_aa: CASIDDNYGYTF; cdr3_nt: TGTGCCAGCATCGACGATAACTATGGCTACACCTTC
clone_size: NA; v_call: TRBV12-2; d_call: NA; j_call: TRBJ2-7; cdr3_aa: CASRLAWGRGFNEQYF; cdr3_nt: TGTGCAAGTCGCTTAGCGTGGGGGAGGGGGTTCAACGAGCAGTACTTC
clone_size: few; v_call: TRBV30; d_call: NA; j_call: TRBJ1-3; cdr3_aa: CAWSGKVSGNTIYF; cdr3_nt: TGTGCCTGGAGTGGAAAGGTCTCTGGAAACACCATATATTTT
clone_size: NA; v_call: TRBV14; d_call: NA; j_call: TRBJ2-5; cdr3_aa: CASSQDRLQETQYF; cdr3_nt: TGTGCCAGCAGCCAAGACAGGTTACAAGAGACCCAGTACTTC
clone_size: once; v_call: TRBV9; d_call: NA; j_call: TRBJ2-7; cdr3_aa: CASSPRQSSYEQYF; cdr3_nt: TGTGCCAGCAGCCCCCGACAGAGCTCCTACGAGCAGTACTTC
clone_size: NA; v_call: TRBV4-3; d_call: TRBD1; j_call: TRBJ1-1; cdr3_aa: CASSSRQGTTEAFF; cdr3_nt: TGCGCCAGCAGCAGCCGACAGGGGACCACTGAAGCTTTCTTT
clone_size: NA; v_call: TRBV18; d_call: TRBD2; j_call: TRBJ2-1; cdr3_aa: CASSPPRPREEQFF; cdr3_nt: TGTGCCAGCTCACCACCCCGTCCGCGGGAGGAGCAGTTCTTC